The clone carrying this T cell receptor beta chain was seen repeatedly, ten times or more. The antigen is undetermined. A single record per CDR3 protein comes from TCRdb applying MiXCR to the RT-PCR reads. Of 650,000 to 800,000 distinct CDR3 sequences listed, approximately 18% were seen once; the top ten hold roughly a tenth. The CDR3 length is 17 residues. The data originate from a study of response to subunit inactivated influenza vaccine. General study findings and limits: Each seasonal influenza vaccination recruits few new T cells, the authors suggested.

The chain recombines TRBV21-1 with TRBJ1-1; no DNA check was done on the table's D call, TRBD1. TRBV21-1 has pseudogene status. The sequence was obtained from a man over 45 who received an inactivated influenza vaccine. The sequences come from PBMCs from blood, collected more than 4 days after vaccination. This CDR3 reads CASSMEDRRPMNTEAFF. The CDR3 DNA reads TGTGCCAGCAGCATGGAGGACAGGCGGCCCATGAACACTGAAGCTTTCTTT.